Listed below are T cell receptor beta chains from one sample, sequenced in a study of T cell repertoires in cytomegalovirus infection. TCRdb re-derived calls from the reads in MiXCR, one entry per CDR3 protein. Of approximately 49,000 distinct CDR3 sequences detected, about a fifth appear once; the ten largest clones hold approximately 25%. Their target antigens are unknown. The material was CD8+ T cells from cultured PBMCs, obtained from culture after CMV antigen stimulation. All receptors come from a human donor in good health (CMV status not recorded). Some clones in this sample may be carry-over from other donors' samples. Each CDR3 is given with its conserved first and last residue. Each record gives: clone size, J gene, CDR3 length, V gene, D gene, CDR3 DNA, CDR3 protein. A D gene is named only where the DNA matches it firmly. Clone sizes are given selectively: once, few, many, or a class where the clone is expanded.

NA	TRBJ1-1	14	TRBV7-9	NA	TGTGCCATCGACAAAACCACAGGGAACACTGAAGCTTTCTTT	CAIDKTTGNTEAFF
few	TRBJ1-5	14	TRBV28	NA	TGTGCCAGCAGCTCACGCGGACGCAATCAGCCCCAGCATTTT	CASSSRGRNQPQHF
few	TRBJ2-1	18	TRBV4-1	NA	TGCGCCAGCAGCCAAGATAACGGGCCGAGGCACTCCTACAATGAGCAGTTCTTC	CASSQDNGPRHSYNEQFF
NA	TRBJ1-1	15	TRBV7-3	NA	TGTGCCAGCAGCTTTGGCAGCCTAGCGGCCACTGAAGCTTTCTTT	CASSFGSLAATEAFF
many	TRBJ2-3	14	TRBV7-9	NA	TGTGCCAGCAGCTCGGACACTTCCACAGATACGCAGTATTTT	CASSSDTSTDTQYF
NA	TRBJ2-7	16	TRBV7-2	TRBD2	TGTGCCAGCAGCTCGGGAGGAGGGTATAGCTCCTACGAGCAGTACTTC	CASSSGGGYSSYEQYF
once	TRBJ2-7	15	TRBV28	TRBD2	TGTGCCAGCAAAGGCGGGACTAGCGGAACCTACGAGCAGTACTTC	CASKGGTSGTYEQYF
NA	TRBJ2-7	16	TRBV12-3/TRBV12-4	NA	TGTGCCAGCAGTTTGCGTCCCTCTACGGCAGGGGAGCAGCAGTACTTC	CASSLRPSTAGEQQYF
NA	TRBJ2-7	16	TRBV18	TRBD1	TGTGCCAGCTCACCACCGACGACAGGGGGTGGGTACGAGCAGTACTTC	CASSPPTTGGGYEQYF
NA	TRBJ2-7	16	TRBV5-1	TRBD2	TGCGCCAGTCGGGAACTAGCGGGGGGGAGCGGCTACGAGCAGTACTTC	CASRELAGGSGYEQYF
once	TRBJ2-1	12	TRBV7-2	NA	TGTGCCAGCAGCACCTTTTACAATGAGCAGTTCTTC	CASSTFYNEQFF
few	TRBJ1-1	12	TRBV19	NA	TGTGCCAGTTGGGACTCTAGGACAGAAGCTTTCTTT	CASWDSRTEAFF
few	TRBJ2-7	13	TRBV6-6	NA	TGTGCCAGCGTGACAGATCCTACGAACCAGCAGTACTTC	CASVTDPTNQQYF
few	TRBJ2-1	16	TRBV28	TRBD2	TGTGCCAGCAGTCCCTGGACTAGCGGAGGAGGGAATGAGCAGTTCTTC	CASSPWTSGGGNEQFF
NA	TRBJ2-1	21	TRBV12-3/TRBV12-4	TRBD2	TGTGCCAGCAGTCCAAGGGAAGGCGGGAGGCCCGGGTGGGGGTCACACAATGAGCAGTTCTTC	CASSPREGGRPGWGSHNEQFF
few	TRBJ1-1	15	TRBV4-1	NA	TGCGCCAGCAGCCAGGAAAGATGGGACGGCACTGAAGCTTTCTTT	CASSQERWDGTEAFF
few	TRBJ2-2	15	TRBV7-6	NA	TGTGCCAGCAGCTTAGACGTAGGACCCACCGGGGAGCTGTTTTTT	CASSLDVGPTGELFF
NA	TRBJ2-2	16	TRBV7-6	TRBD1	TGTGCCAGCAGCGACACCGGGACAGGGGGCACCGGGGAGCTGTTTTTT	CASSDTGTGGTGELFF
NA	TRBJ2-5	13	TRBV28	NA	TGTGCCAGCATTGCCGATATACAAGAGACCCAGTACTTC	CASIADIQETQYF
few	TRBJ2-5	16	TRBV4-1	TRBD1	TGCGCCAGCAGCCAAGATGACAGGGGGCAAGAAGAGACCCAGTACTTC	CASSQDDRGQEETQYF
NA	TRBJ2-7	10	TRBV11-2	NA	TGTGCTGGCAGGGGTTACGAGCAGTACTTC	CAGRGYEQYF
few	TRBJ1-5	16	TRBV7-2	NA	TGTGCCAGCAGCTTAGCAGGGGGGGAGAGGAATCAGCCCCAGCATTTT	CASSLAGGERNQPQHF
NA	TRBJ2-7	18	TRBV7-2	TRBD2	TGTGCCAGCAGCTCCCTAACTAGCGGGGGGAATAAGATCTACGAGCAGTACTTC	CASSSLTSGGNKIYEQYF